What follows describes a single T cell receptor beta chain. This sample was included in a study of T cell clones after liver transplantation. Study background: Until 12-24 months post-transplant, subjects got standard immunosuppression and no induction. Tolerant meant at least one year fully off immunosuppression without liver enzymes above twice normal.

Germline CDR1 is MNHNY and CDR2 is SVGAGI (reference sequence). V was clipped by 6 bases and J by 7 bases, with 16 bases between them. The CDR3 is made up of 14 amino acids. Unstimulated PBMCs were sorted into CD3+CD4+ and CD3+CD8+ populations. Measured with immunoSEQ multiplex PCR; TCRdb has only the in-frame clones, and not every one. In the table there are approximately 10,000 clones, 71% of which are singletons. The V and J genes are TRBV6-6 and TRBJ1-5; D possibly corresponds to TRBD1 (5 bases). The clonotype originates from a human patient who received a liver transplant. Some T cells here may be from the graft donor. The starting material was CD4+ T cells from blood, obtained around 33 months after liver transplant. CDR3 residues: CASRTTETSQPQHF. CDR3 in DNA: TGTGCCAGCAGAACGACAGAGACGTCGCAGCCCCAGCATTTT.